Each of the 32 T cell receptor beta chains below was sequenced from the same sample in a study of blood T cells in healthy people across ages. A second 7 to 11 cycle PCR used barcoded and J-beta primers. TCRdb called the 5' RACE reads again in MiXCR, with one record for every CDR3 protein. The data show approximately 960,000 distinct CDR3 sequences, with almost 30% seen just once and roughly a tenth held by the top ten. Separately, the same data were catalogued under a study of T cells of mothers and their children.

Sequences were obtained from blood. The source is a woman aged 40 to 50 in good health.

The V gene is TRBV14, the J gene TRBJ2-5, with D maybe TRBD1 (5 bases). In germline, CDR1 is SGHDN, CDR2 FVKESK. V lost 4 bases to trimming and J lost 4 bases, with 13 bases between them. The CDR3 is 14 amino acids. Here the CDR3 reads CASSPLGQGETQYF. CDR3 DNA: TGTGCCAGCAGCCCCCTGGGGCAGGGAGAGACCCAGTACTTC.

This clonotype was counted at least ten times. The rearrangement uses TRBV27 and TRBJ2-7; D possibly corresponds to TRBD1 (6 bases). Trimming left V 5 bases short and J 4 bases short, with 12 bases between. This CDR3 contains 13 residues. Germline values: CDR1 MNHEY, CDR2 SMNVEV (reference sequence). The CDR3: CASSPIDRYEQYF. The CDR3 DNA is TGTGCCAGCAGTCCGATAGACAGGTACGAGCAGTACTTC.

This clonotype was seen only a few times. The J gene is TRBJ1-6, the V gene TRBV6-6; the D gene is possibly TRBD1 (5 bases). Germline V CDR1 and CDR2: MNHNY, SVGAGI (reference sequence). Trimming removed 11 bases from V and 6 bases from J, with 14 bases in between. This CDR3 is built from 13 residues. The CDR3: CAAQGGFNSPLHF. The CDR3 nucleotides are TGTGCCGCTCAGGGTGGGTTTAATTCACCCCTCCACTTT.

This clonotype was picked up many times. The chain is built from TRBV20-1 and TRBJ1-4; a possible D gene is TRBD1 (5 bases). Trimming took off 4 bases at V and 0 bases at J, with 27 bases between the two ends. The CDR3 sequence is 20 residues long. From germline, CDR1 is DFQATT and CDR2 SNEGSKA (reference sequence). CDR3 sequence (DNA): TGCAGTGCTAAAAACGCAAAGGGATTAAGTGGGGGGGCAACTAATGAAAAACTGTTTTTT. Its translation is CSAKNAKGLSGGATNEKLFF.

This clonotype was seen a few times. The chain uses TRBV7-6 and TRBJ2-7, with D perhaps matching TRBD1 (6 bases). CDR3 length: 13 amino acids. V was clipped by 5 bases and J by 6 bases, with 14 bases between them. Germline-derived CDR1 and CDR2 are SGHVS and FNYEAQ. The CDR3 here is CASSTGTGPEQYF. The CDR3 DNA follows: TGTGCCAGCAGCACAGGAACAGGGCCCGAGCAGTACTTC.

The chain has TRBV6-5 and TRBJ1-2; the D gene is possibly TRBD1 (5 bases). Germline V CDR1 and CDR2: MNHEY, SVGAGI. This CDR3 contains 13 residues. V lost 6 bases and J lost 4, with 12 bases in between. CDR3 sequence (DNA): TGTGCCAGCAGGGCGGGACTCCGCTATGGCTACACCTTC. It is translated as CASRAGLRYGYTF.

This clonotype has a handful of counts. The rearrangement links TRBV24-1 to TRBJ2-2; 8 bases map to TRBD2. The junction had 3 bases not matched to a gene; V was cut back by 7 bases and J by 0 bases. The CDR3 consists of 15 residues. Germline CDR1 reads KGHDR; CDR2 reads SFDVKD. The chain's CDR3 is CATSSGGANTGELFF. CDR3 coding DNA: TGTGCCACCAGCTCCGGGGGGGCGAACACCGGGGAGCTGTTTTTT.

In its sample, this clonotype was seen a few times. V gene TRBV7-2 combines with J gene TRBJ1-2; possibly TRBD1 for D (5 bases). Germline CDR1 SGHTA, CDR2 FQGNSA. This CDR3 region has 15 residues. V shed 5 bases and J shed 5 bases, with 18 bases lying between them. The CDR3 protein is CASSPRGGFLYGYTF. The CDR3 DNA sequence: TGTGCCAGCAGCCCCCGTGGGGGGTTTTTATATGGCTACACCTTC.

The chain employs TRBV20-1 and TRBJ2-7; 7 nucleotides match TRBD2. The J segment lost 0 bases and the V segment lost 5 bases, leaving 4 bases of the junction unmatched. Germline V gene data show CDR1 as DFQATT and CDR2 as SNEGSKA (reference sequence). This CDR3 is built from 13 residues. Written as DNA, the CDR3 is TGCAGTGCTCGGGACTACCTCTCCTACGAGCAGTACTTC. This encodes CSARDYLSYEQYF.

This clonotype occurred many times. A read error may account for a junction end that differs from germline. The V gene is TRBV5-1, the J gene TRBJ2-3; 7 nucleotides match TRBD1. Germline V gene sequence: CDR1 SGHRS, CDR2 YFSETQ. The CDR3 extends over 14 amino acids. CDR3 coding DNA: TGTGCCAGCAGCCCGGGACAGATCACAGATACGCAGTATTTT. Translated, it gives CASSPGQITDTQYF. Looking up the rest from reference TRBV5-1 and TRBJ2-3 gives the full variable domain: KAGVTQTPRYLIKTRGQQVTLSCSPISGHRSVSWYQQTPGQGLQFLFEYFSETQRNKGNFPGRFSGRQFSNSRSEMNVSTLELGDSALYLCASSPGQITDTQYFGPGTRLTVL.

The rearrangement uses TRBV6-6 and TRBJ2-5, with 7 bases that match TRBD2. The CDR3 loop spans 13 amino acids. V was pared by 6 bases and J by 5 bases, with 6 bases of the junction left unmatched. Germline loops: CDR1 MNHNY, CDR2 SVGAGI (reference sequence). Here the CDR3 reads CASSPGRLETQYF. The CDR3 DNA follows: TGTGCCAGCAGCCCCGGGAGGCTCGAGACCCAGTACTTC.

There are many counts of this clonotype. The rearrangement uses TRBV7-9 and TRBJ2-7, with D perhaps matching TRBD2 (5 bases). Germline CDR1 is SEHNR and CDR2 is FQNEAQ (reference sequence). Trimming took off 7 bases at V and 5 bases at J, with 15 bases between the two ends. CDR3 length: 13 amino acids. CDR3 in amino acids: CASTEESGDEQYF. CDR3 DNA sequence: TGTGCCAGCACTGAGGAGAGCGGCGACGAGCAGTACTTC.

The chain combines TRBV6-2 or TRBV6-3 with TRBJ2-1, with D unresolved. The CDR3 has 13 residues. The germline V gene encodes CDR1 MNHEY and CDR2 SVGEGT. V gave up 8 bases and J gave up 0 bases, with 8 bases separating them. The CDR3 is CASWSSSYNEQFF. The CDR3 DNA follows: TGTGCCAGCTGGTCTAGCTCCTACAATGAGCAGTTCTTC.

This clonotype was recorded a few times. The rearrangement joins TRBV4-1 to TRBJ1-5, with D possibly being TRBD1 (5 bases). This CDR3 has 15 amino acids. V lost 2 bases to trimming and J lost 6 bases, with 14 bases between them. CDR1 is MGHRA and CDR2 is YSYEKL in the germline V gene. CDR3 DNA sequence: TGCGCCAGCAGCCAATCCTCAGGGTCGGGTCAGCCCCAGCATTTT. This encodes CASSQSSGSGQPQHF.

The chain recombines TRBV20-1 with TRBJ2-1; a possible D gene is TRBD1 (7 bases). V lost 3 bases and J 6 bases, leaving 12 bases between the germline ends. Per the germline V gene, CDR1 is DFQATT and CDR2 is SNEGSKA (reference sequence). The CDR3 is 13 amino acids. CDR3 amino acids: CSASRGAVNEQFF. For the CDR3, the DNA is TGCAGTGCTAGCAGGGGGGCCGTCAATGAGCAGTTCTTC.

Many counts were recorded for this clonotype. The genes are TRBV7-3 and TRBJ2-1; 9 bases are shared with TRBD1. This CDR3 region has 14 residues. The V segment lost 4 bases and the J segment 4 bases; nucleotides outside the gene matches: 2. Germline loops: CDR1 SGHTA, CDR2 FQGTGA. CDR3 protein: CASSSGQGYNEQFF. CDR3 DNA: TGTGCCAGCAGCTCGGGACAGGGATACAATGAGCAGTTCTTC.

The gene calls are TRBV2 and TRBJ2-1; TRBD2 agrees at 12 bases. Looked up from germline, CDR1 is SNHLY and CDR2 is FYNNEI. This CDR3 comprises 14 residues. The junction had 8 bases not matched to a gene; V was cut back by 7 bases and J by 10 bases. The CDR3 region has the DNA TGTGCCAGCATACTGACTAGCGGGGGTGGAGAGCAGTTCTTC. Protein sequence: CASILTSGGGEQFF. The entire variable domain, with the rest obtained from reference TRBV2 and TRBJ2-1, is as follows: EPEVTQTPSHQVTQMGQEVILRCVPISNHLYFYWYRQILGQKVEFLVSFYNNEISEKSEIFDDQFSVERPDGSNFTLKIRSTKLEDSAMYFCASILTSGGGEQFFGPGTRLTVL.

The J gene is TRBJ1-5, the V gene TRBV30; D is unresolved. Germline CDR1 GTSNPN, CDR2 SVGIG (reference sequence). CDR3 length: 13 residues. The V and J ends lost 1 base and 0 bases respectively, with 4 bases between them. The CDR3 nucleotides are TGTGCCTGGAGTGGGGGTAGCAATCAGCCCCAGCATTTT. It yields the protein CAWSGGSNQPQHF.

The chain combines TRBV18 with TRBJ1-2, with 7 nucleotides matching TRBD1. Germline values: CDR1 KGHSH, CDR2 LQKENI. This CDR3 has 18 residues. The V gene end was trimmed by 5 bases and the J gene end by 0 bases; junction bases not matched to a gene: 15. For the CDR3, the DNA is TGTGCCAGCTCAACCAAGGGGGCGAACCCCTCCACTAACTATGGCTACACCTTC. Its protein product is CASSTKGANPSTNYGYTF.

With respect to this clonotype: A much larger clone is a single base away; this may be a read error. This chain links TRBV20-1 with TRBJ2-4, with 11 bases aligning to TRBD1. Trimming cost V 5 bases and J 13 bases; bases outside gene matches: 19. This CDR3 region has 16 residues. From germline, CDR1 is DFQATT and CDR2 SNEGSKA (reference sequence). DNA of the CDR3: TGCAGTGCTCACAAACCGGGACAGGGGGTTGTTAATGAGCAGTACTTC. It is translated as CSAHKPGQGVVNEQYF.

This clonotype was counted many times. The V gene is TRBV5-5, the J gene TRBJ2-7; 7 bases fit TRBD1. Germline trimming cut 2 bases from V and 2 bases from J; bases unmatched to any gene: 16. The CDR3 length is 18 residues. Germline CDR1 reads SGHKS; CDR2 reads YYEKEE (reference sequence). The CDR3 reads CASSFERDREIPPYEQYF. CDR3 sequence (DNA): TGTGCCAGCAGCTTTGAACGAGACAGGGAAATTCCCCCCTACGAGCAGTACTTC.

This clonotype was seen repeatedly, ten times or more. The V call is TRBV30, the J call TRBJ2-7; 12 positions agree with TRBD1. V trimming: 0 bases; J trimming: 7 bases; junction bases outside the gene matches: 4. The CDR3 totals 14 residues. The V gene's germline CDR1 is GTSNPN and CDR2 SVGIG (reference sequence). CDR3 coding DNA: TGTGCCTGGAGTGTATGGGACAGGGGGCGTGAGCAGTACTTC. It specifies CAWSVWDRGREQYF.

This clonotype was seen ten or more times. The chain links TRBV7-2 to TRBJ2-7; perhaps TRBD2 as D (6 bases). Between the trimmed V and J ends, which lost 0 bases and 4 bases, there was a span of 10 bases. CDR1 is SGHTA and CDR2 is FQGNSA in the germline V gene. The CDR3 runs 14 residues. As DNA, the CDR3 is TGTGCCAGCAGCTTAGCCAGGACTACTTACGAGCAGTACTTC. Protein sequence: CASSLARTTYEQYF.

This clonotype has at least ten counts. The chain links TRBV29-1 to TRBJ2-7, with 7 bases aligning to TRBD2. V trimming: 4 bases; J trimming: 3 bases; junction bases outside the gene matches: 6. In germline, CDR1 is SQVTM, CDR2 ANQGSEA. This CDR3 is 13 amino acids long. The CDR3, as DNA: TGCAGCGTTGTGTCAGCGGGGAGCTACGAGCAGTACTTC. Protein product: CSVVSAGSYEQYF.

This clonotype was seen more than once but under ten times. The chain recombines TRBV15 with TRBJ1-5; D is undetermined. The CDR3 has 13 residues. Trimming left V 7 bases short and J 4 bases short, with 11 bases between. Germline values: CDR1 LNHNV, CDR2 YYDKDF (reference sequence). Here the CDR3 DNA reads TGTGCCACCATTGGGGATCCGAATCAGCCCCAGCATTTT. It codes for CATIGDPNQPQHF.

This clonotype was seen repeatedly, ten times or more. At one of its ends the junction is not consistent with the germline gene, which may arise from a read error. V usage is TRBV7-7 and J usage is TRBJ2-5; 7 bases are a match to TRBD1. The germline V gene encodes CDR1 SSHAT and CDR2 FNYEAQ (reference sequence). The CDR3 is 15 residues long. This CDR3 reads CASSLRQGGQETQYF. CDR3 bases: TGTGCTAGCAGCTTAAGACAGGGTGGGCAAGAGACCCAGTACTTC.

Worth noting for this clonotype: No conserved phenylalanine or tryptophan is present at the end of the CDR3, so a read error is the likely explanation. The chain joins TRBV4-1 to TRBJ1-2; 8 bases are shared with TRBD1. The ends lost 3 bases at V and 8 bases at J; junction bases unmatched: 11. Germline values: CDR1 MGHRA, CDR2 YSYEKL. The CDR3 runs 15 residues. CDR3 bases: TGCGCCAGCAGCCAGTCCGGGACAGGAGGGCTAGGCTACACCTGC. Its translation: CASSQSGTGGLGYTC.

This clonotype was detected ten times or more. The chain has TRBV12-3 or TRBV12-4 and TRBJ1-2; 11 bases are a match to TRBD1. V was clipped by 6 bases and J by 4 bases; unmatched bases: 7. This CDR3 has 15 residues. Here the CDR3 DNA reads TGTGCCAGCAGACTTGGGACAGGGGGATCCTATGGCTACACCTTC. Translating it yields CASRLGTGGSYGYTF.

This clonotype was detected only once. The rearrangement links TRBV4-1 to TRBJ2-3; D possibly corresponds to TRBD1 (6 bases). Trimming removed 1 base from V and 6 bases from J, with 17 bases in between. In germline, CDR1 is MGHRA, CDR2 YSYEKL. There are 16 residues in the CDR3. This chain's CDR3 is CASSQGTVLAWDTQYF. The CDR3 DNA is TGCGCCAGCAGCCAAGGGACAGTCCTGGCGTGGGATACGCAGTATTTT.

This clonotype was recorded many times. The chain joins TRBV13 to TRBJ2-3, with 11 bases identical to TRBD1. V shed 5 bases and J 10 bases; nucleotides not matched to a gene: 2. Germline CDR1 reads PRHDT; CDR2 reads FYEKMQ (reference sequence). This CDR3 comprises 12 residues. In DNA form, the CDR3 reads TGTGCCAGCAGCAGGACAGGGGGCGCGCAGTATTTT. It is translated as CASSRTGGAQYF.

V is TRBV5-1 and J is TRBJ2-4; the D is unclear. The DNA end lines up better with TRBJ2-7; the J call may be wrong. The CDR3 is made up of 15 amino acids. Germline assignment: CDR1 SGHRS and CDR2 YFSETQ. In DNA form, the CDR3 reads TGCGCCAGCAGCCCGACCCTGACCGGATCCTACGAGCAGTACTTC. This sequence encodes CASSPTLTGSYEQYF.

This clonotype has only a few counts. V and J are TRBV20-1 and TRBJ2-3; D unclear. Germline V gene sequence: CDR1 DFQATT, CDR2 SNEGSKA (reference sequence). Trimming took off 6 bases at V and 6 bases at J, with 10 bases between the two ends. The CDR3 length is 11 residues. The CDR3 nucleotides read TGCAGTGCGACAAGGTTGGATACGCAGTATTTT. It is translated as CSATRLDTQYF.